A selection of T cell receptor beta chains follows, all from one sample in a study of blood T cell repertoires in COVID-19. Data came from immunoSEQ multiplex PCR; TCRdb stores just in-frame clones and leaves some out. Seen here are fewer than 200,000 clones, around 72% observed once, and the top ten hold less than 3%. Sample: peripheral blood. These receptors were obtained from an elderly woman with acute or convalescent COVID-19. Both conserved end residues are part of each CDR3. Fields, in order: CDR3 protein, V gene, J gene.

CDR3aa: CASSDSPGVSRPDTQYF; v_gene: TRBV28; j_gene: TRBJ2-3
CDR3aa: CAYSRSFNYGYTF; v_gene: TRBV30; j_gene: TRBJ1-2
CDR3aa: CASRGGGLGTDTQYF; v_gene: TRBV28; j_gene: TRBJ2-3
CDR3aa: CASSLGGTVSGTTDTQYF; v_gene: TRBV5-4; j_gene: TRBJ2-3
CDR3aa: CASSPGDRVPPETQYF; v_gene: TRBV5-1; j_gene: TRBJ2-5
CDR3aa: CASSTGDQETQYF; v_gene: TRBV28; j_gene: TRBJ2-5
CDR3aa: CASRVSGGTYEQYF; v_gene: TRBV5-1; j_gene: TRBJ2-7
CDR3aa: CASSEIEGGENTGELFF; v_gene: TRBV10-1; j_gene: TRBJ2-2
CDR3aa: CASSLGLPGQINQPQHF; v_gene: TRBV7-8; j_gene: TRBJ1-5
CDR3aa: CASSSVIRAGNTIYF; v_gene: TRBV7-8; j_gene: TRBJ1-3
CDR3aa: CASFEGGNEKLFF; v_gene: TRBV28; j_gene: TRBJ1-4
CDR3aa: CASSGRLAGELKRWIF; v_gene: TRBV5-1; j_gene: TRBJ2-1
CDR3aa: CASSPGLAGLQETQYF; v_gene: TRBV7-7; j_gene: TRBJ2-5
CDR3aa: CASSLRPTTTDTQYF; v_gene: TRBV7-2; j_gene: TRBJ2-3
CDR3aa: CASKGGLAGGRVNEQFF; v_gene: TRBV10-2; j_gene: TRBJ2-1
CDR3aa: CASNLVSGNTIYF; v_gene: TRBV2; j_gene: TRBJ1-3
CDR3aa: CASSRGGETQYF; v_gene: TRBV6-6; j_gene: TRBJ2-5
CDR3aa: CASSHREGKLFF; v_gene: TRBV5-5; j_gene: TRBJ1-4
CDR3aa: CASSQTSGREYEQYF; v_gene: TRBV4-1; j_gene: TRBJ2-7
CDR3aa: CASSYSRGSGSPLHF; v_gene: TRBV6-5; j_gene: TRBJ1-6
CDR3aa: CASSLTRSENYTF; v_gene: TRBV7-3; j_gene: TRBJ1-2
CDR3aa: CASSTSGNGEQFF; v_gene: TRBV19; j_gene: TRBJ2-1
CDR3aa: CASSQGTGFETQYF; v_gene: TRBV5-1; j_gene: TRBJ2-5
CDR3aa: CASSSGLTGDQEKLFF; v_gene: TRBV5-4; j_gene: TRBJ1-4
CDR3aa: CSVVGGPLQETQYF; v_gene: TRBV29-1; j_gene: TRBJ2-5
CDR3aa: CASSQELPSSGREGTQYF; v_gene: TRBV4-2; j_gene: TRBJ2-3
CDR3aa: CASSLAMTSSGGTDTQYF; v_gene: TRBV5-1; j_gene: TRBJ2-3
CDR3aa: CASSALAGVDEQYF; v_gene: TRBV5-1; j_gene: TRBJ2-7
CDR3aa: CATRQPATSLLFF; v_gene: TRBV28; j_gene: TRBJ1-4
CDR3aa: CASSRPGQIEQFF; v_gene: TRBV5-8; j_gene: TRBJ2-1
CDR3aa: CASSLRDRSWNTEAFF; v_gene: TRBV7-8; j_gene: TRBJ1-1
CDR3aa: CASAGVTDTQYF; v_gene: TRBV6-5; j_gene: TRBJ2-3
CDR3aa: CASSNVTGTVAGELFF; v_gene: TRBV21-1; j_gene: TRBJ2-2
CDR3aa: CAISESLGTGNTEAFF; v_gene: TRBV10-3; j_gene: TRBJ1-1
CDR3aa: CASSLVPGFQVAGYTF; v_gene: TRBV28; j_gene: TRBJ1-2
CDR3aa: CASFDRANEKLFF; v_gene: TRBV18; j_gene: TRBJ1-4
CDR3aa: CASSFTGSYNEQFF; v_gene: TRBV5-4; j_gene: TRBJ2-1
CDR3aa: CASSRDRGVNEQYF; v_gene: TRBV2; j_gene: TRBJ2-7
CDR3aa: CASSYGDWSMPQHF; v_gene: TRBV28; j_gene: TRBJ1-5
CDR3aa: CASSLDRVGYSGRLSTDTQYF; v_gene: TRBV5-1; j_gene: TRBJ2-3
CDR3aa: CASSPTGVYEAFF; v_gene: TRBV28; j_gene: TRBJ1-1
CDR3aa: CASSPTGPGTSGAYEQYF; v_gene: TRBV18; j_gene: TRBJ2-7
CDR3aa: CASSQTGTEDTQYF; v_gene: TRBV5-1; j_gene: TRBJ2-3
CDR3aa: CASSCRGGDAGCIQYF; v_gene: TRBV28; j_gene: TRBJ2-4
CDR3aa: CASSPEGTGSSPLHF; v_gene: TRBV18; j_gene: TRBJ1-6
CDR3aa: CASSQEKGQGGGLFF; v_gene: TRBV4-3; j_gene: TRBJ2-2
CDR3aa: CAISESNSHETQYF; v_gene: TRBV10-3; j_gene: TRBJ2-5
CDR3aa: CASGLGQGIRDTQYF; v_gene: TRBV12-5; j_gene: TRBJ2-3
CDR3aa: CASSVGRGPTYNEQFF; v_gene: TRBV9; j_gene: TRBJ2-1
CDR3aa: CATTGTGATGELFF; v_gene: TRBV27; j_gene: TRBJ2-2
CDR3aa: CASSPQAGEETQYF; v_gene: TRBV7-2; j_gene: TRBJ2-5
CDR3aa: CASSGAASGQETQYF; v_gene: TRBV28; j_gene: TRBJ2-5
CDR3aa: CASSQDVWGVGSTYEQYF; v_gene: TRBV3-1/TRBV3-2; j_gene: TRBJ2-7
CDR3aa: CASSQVFGGADARNEQYF; v_gene: TRBV3-1/TRBV3-2; j_gene: TRBJ2-7
CDR3aa: CAIKLQGTNTEAFF; v_gene: TRBV10-3; j_gene: TRBJ1-1
CDR3aa: CASSQGGTSGNVYNEQFF; v_gene: TRBV16; j_gene: TRBJ2-1